This TCR beta chain was captured in a study of blood T cell repertoires in COVID-19. Whole-study context: COVID-19 samples, acute and convalescent, were from the United States, Italy and Spain. Nucleic acid was either cDNA or gDNA, and it came from T cells, B-cell-depleted T cells, or PBMCs.

From germline, CDR1 is SGHDT and CDR2 YYEEEE. Trimming shortened V by 0 bases and J by 5 bases, and 14 bases separated the two germline ends. The CDR3 spans 16 residues. Original handling: How many nucleated cells were present was estimated from reference gene primer amplification. Using immunoSEQ multiplex PCR, the repertoire was profiled, and TCRdb retains in-frame clones only, with some absent. The V and J calls and the clone size are those of that table, but D and trimming were determined from the DNA. The table shows some 320,000 clones, with approximately 89% occurring only once. The source material was peripheral blood. The chain recombines TRBV5-6 with TRBJ2-2; possible D gene TRBD1, 6 bases. This clonotype was obtained from a woman aged 30 to 39 who had recovered from COVID-19. The DNA of the CDR3 is TGTGCCAGCAGCTTGGTCGGGCAGGGGCGTACCGGGGAGCTGTTTTTT. Translated: CASSLVGQGRTGELFF.